This TCR beta chain was recorded in a study of post-analysis software for immune sequencing data. In the study overall: Secondary progressive, relapsing-remitting and progressive-relapsing multiple sclerosis were among the included disease courses. Findings of the study overall: There was significantly lower normalized Chao1 diversity in multiple sclerosis patients than in controls. Elevated frequency relative to controls characterized several TRBV segments in patients, TRBV5-6, TRBV5-1 and TRBV20-1 among them. F-measure co-clustering was strong for batch-matched samples.

Libraries were made from TCR beta cDNA, and they carried unique molecular identifiers. TCRdb ran MiXCR on the PCR reads and lists one entry per CDR3 protein. The sample holds fewer than 900,000 distinct CDR3 sequences, just over 45% seen once. From germline, CDR1 is LGHDT and CDR2 YNNKEL (reference sequence). The CDR3 sequence is 15 residues long. Trimming removed 5 bases from V and 8 bases from J, with 21 bases in between. For this clonotype: Its antigen is as yet unknown.

Sample: blood. The chain has TRBV3-1 and TRBJ1-2; D is undetermined. This sequence was found in a girl aged 10-17 years with multiple sclerosis. The CDR3 DNA follows: TGTGCCAGCAGCTTGCGCGGCCTTTCAATGTACGGCTACACCTTC. Translating gives CASSLRGLSMYGYTF. Drawing the rest from reference TRBV3-1 and TRBJ1-2, the complete variable domain is DTAVSQTPKYLVTQMGNDKSIKCEQNLGHDTMYWYKQDSKKFLKIMFSYNNKELIINETVPNRFSPKSPDKAHLNLHINSLELGDSAVYFCASSLRGLSMYGYTFGSGTRLTVV.